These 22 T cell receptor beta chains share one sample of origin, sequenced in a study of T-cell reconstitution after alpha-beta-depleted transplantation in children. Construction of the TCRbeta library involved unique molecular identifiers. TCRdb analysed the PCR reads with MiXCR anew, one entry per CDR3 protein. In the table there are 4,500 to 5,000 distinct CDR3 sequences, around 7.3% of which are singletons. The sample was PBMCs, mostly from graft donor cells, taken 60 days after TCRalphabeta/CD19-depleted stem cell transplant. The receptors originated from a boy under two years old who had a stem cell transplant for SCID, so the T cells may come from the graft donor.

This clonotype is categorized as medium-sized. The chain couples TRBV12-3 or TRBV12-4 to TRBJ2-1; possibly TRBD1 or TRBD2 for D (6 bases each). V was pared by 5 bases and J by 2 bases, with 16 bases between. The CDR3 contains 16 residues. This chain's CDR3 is CASSARGGGTYNEQFF. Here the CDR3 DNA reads TGTGCCAGCAGTGCCCGTGGGGGCGGGACCTACAATGAGCAGTTCTTC.

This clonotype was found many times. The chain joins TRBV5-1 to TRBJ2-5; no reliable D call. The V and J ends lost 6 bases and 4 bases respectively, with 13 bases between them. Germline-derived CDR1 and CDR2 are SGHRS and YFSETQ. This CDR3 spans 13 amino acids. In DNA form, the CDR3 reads TGCGCCAGCAAAAATAAGGAAGTAGAGACCCAGTACTTC. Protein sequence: CASKNKEVETQYF.

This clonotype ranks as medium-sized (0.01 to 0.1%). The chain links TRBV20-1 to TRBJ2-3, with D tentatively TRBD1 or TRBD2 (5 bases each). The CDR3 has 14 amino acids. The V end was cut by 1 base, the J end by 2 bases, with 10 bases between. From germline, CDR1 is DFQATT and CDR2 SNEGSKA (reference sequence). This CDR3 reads CSARVQDSTDTQYF. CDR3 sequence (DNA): TGCAGTGCTAGAGTACAGGACTCCACAGATACGCAGTATTTT.

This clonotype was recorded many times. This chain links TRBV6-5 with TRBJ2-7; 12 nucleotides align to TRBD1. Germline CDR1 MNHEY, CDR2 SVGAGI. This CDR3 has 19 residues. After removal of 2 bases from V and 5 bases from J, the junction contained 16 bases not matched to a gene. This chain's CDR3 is CASSYRQGTGGCRRDEQYF. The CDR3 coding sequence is TGTGCCAGCAGTTACCGACAAGGGACAGGGGGCTGCCGGAGGGACGAGCAGTACTTC.

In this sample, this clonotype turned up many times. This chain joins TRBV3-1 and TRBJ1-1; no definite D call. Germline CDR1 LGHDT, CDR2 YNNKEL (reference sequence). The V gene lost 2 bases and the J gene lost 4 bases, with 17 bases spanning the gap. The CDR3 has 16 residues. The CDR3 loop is CASSQRPYTPSTEAFF. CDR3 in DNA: TGTGCCAGCAGCCAACGACCGTATACCCCCAGCACTGAAGCTTTCTTT.

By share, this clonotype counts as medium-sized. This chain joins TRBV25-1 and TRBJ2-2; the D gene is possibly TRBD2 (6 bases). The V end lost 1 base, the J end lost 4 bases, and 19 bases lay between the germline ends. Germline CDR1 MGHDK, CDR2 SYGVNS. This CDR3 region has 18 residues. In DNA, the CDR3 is TGTGCCAGCAGTGAATTATGGGGGGTTCAGGGCCGCACCGGGGAGCTGTTTTTT. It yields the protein CASSELWGVQGRTGELFF.

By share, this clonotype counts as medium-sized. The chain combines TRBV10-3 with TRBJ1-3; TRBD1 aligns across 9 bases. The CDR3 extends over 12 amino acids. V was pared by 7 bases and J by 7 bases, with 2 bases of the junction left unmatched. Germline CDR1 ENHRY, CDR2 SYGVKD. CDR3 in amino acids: CAINGQGNTIYF. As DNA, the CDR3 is TGTGCCATCAATGGACAGGGGAACACCATATATTTT.

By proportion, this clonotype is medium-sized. The CDR3 sequence: CASRQQGEADTQYF. The CDR3 nucleotides are TGCGCCAGCAGGCAACAGGGGGAGGCAGATACGCAGTATTTT. The chain links TRBV10-1 to TRBJ2-3; 8 bases fit TRBD1. This CDR3 spans 14 amino acids. Per germline, CDR1 WNHNN and CDR2 SYGVQD (reference sequence). The V and J ends lost 6 bases and 4 bases, in that order; junction bases with no gene match: 6.

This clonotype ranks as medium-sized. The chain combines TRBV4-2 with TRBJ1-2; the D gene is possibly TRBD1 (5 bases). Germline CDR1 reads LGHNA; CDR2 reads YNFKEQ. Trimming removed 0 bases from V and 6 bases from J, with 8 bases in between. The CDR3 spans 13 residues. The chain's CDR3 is CASSQDGGNGYTF. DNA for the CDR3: TGTGCCAGCAGCCAAGACGGGGGAAATGGCTACACCTTC.

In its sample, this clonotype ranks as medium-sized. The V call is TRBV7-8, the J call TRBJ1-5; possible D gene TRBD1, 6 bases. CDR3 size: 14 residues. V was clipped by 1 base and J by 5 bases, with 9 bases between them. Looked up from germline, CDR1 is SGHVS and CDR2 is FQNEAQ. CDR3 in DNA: TGTGCCAGCAGCTTAGGGACAGCCTATCAGCCCCAGCATTTT. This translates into CASSLGTAYQPQHF.

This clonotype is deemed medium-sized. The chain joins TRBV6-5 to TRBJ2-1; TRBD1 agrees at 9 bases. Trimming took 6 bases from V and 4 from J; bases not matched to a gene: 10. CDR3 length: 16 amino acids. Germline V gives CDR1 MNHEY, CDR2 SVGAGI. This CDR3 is CASRHHPGQGYNEQFF. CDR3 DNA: TGTGCCAGCAGACATCATCCGGGACAGGGATACAATGAGCAGTTCTTC.

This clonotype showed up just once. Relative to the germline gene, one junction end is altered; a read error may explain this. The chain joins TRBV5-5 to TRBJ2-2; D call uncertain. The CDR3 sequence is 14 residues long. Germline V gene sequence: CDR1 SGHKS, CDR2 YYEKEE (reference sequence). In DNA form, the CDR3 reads TGTGCCATCAGCTTTCGGCTTCTCAGCTGGGAGCTGTTTTTT. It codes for CAISFRLLSWELFF.

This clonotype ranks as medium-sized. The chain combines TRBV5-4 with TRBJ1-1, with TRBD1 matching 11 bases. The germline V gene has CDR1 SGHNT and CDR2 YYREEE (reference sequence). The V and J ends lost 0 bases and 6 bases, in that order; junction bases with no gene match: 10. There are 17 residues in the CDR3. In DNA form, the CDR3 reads TGTGCCAGCAGCTTGGCCCGGACAGGGGGCGAACCCTCTGAAGCTTTCTTT. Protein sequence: CASSLARTGGEPSEAFF.

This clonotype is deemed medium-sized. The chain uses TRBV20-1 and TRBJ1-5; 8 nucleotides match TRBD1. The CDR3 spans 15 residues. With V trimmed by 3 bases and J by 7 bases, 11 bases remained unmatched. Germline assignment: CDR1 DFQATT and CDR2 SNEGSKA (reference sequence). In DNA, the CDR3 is TGCAGTGCTAGCCTCCCTCAGGGGGCCGGACAGCCCCAGCATTTT. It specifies CSASLPQGAGQPQHF.

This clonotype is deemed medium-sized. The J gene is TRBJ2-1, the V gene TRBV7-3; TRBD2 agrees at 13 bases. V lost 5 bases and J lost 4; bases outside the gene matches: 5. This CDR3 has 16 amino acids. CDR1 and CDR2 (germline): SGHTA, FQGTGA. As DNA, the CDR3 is TGTGCCAGCAGCGCCGGGACTAGCGGGACATACAATGAGCAGTTCTTC. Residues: CASSAGTSGTYNEQFF.

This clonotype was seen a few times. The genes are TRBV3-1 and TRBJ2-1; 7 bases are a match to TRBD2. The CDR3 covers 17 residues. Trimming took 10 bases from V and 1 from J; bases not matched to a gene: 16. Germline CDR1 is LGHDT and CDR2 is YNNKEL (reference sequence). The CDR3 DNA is TGTGCCACCTCCCACGAGGGCCAGCGGGAATCCTACAATGAGCAGTTCTTC. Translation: CATSHEGQRESYNEQFF.

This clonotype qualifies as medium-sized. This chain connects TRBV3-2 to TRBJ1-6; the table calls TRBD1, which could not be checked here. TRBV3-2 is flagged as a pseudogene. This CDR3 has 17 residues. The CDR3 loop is CASSHGRTRMVNSPLHF. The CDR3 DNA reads TGTGCCAGCAGCCATGGACGGACAAGAATGGTTAATTCACCCCTCCACTTT.

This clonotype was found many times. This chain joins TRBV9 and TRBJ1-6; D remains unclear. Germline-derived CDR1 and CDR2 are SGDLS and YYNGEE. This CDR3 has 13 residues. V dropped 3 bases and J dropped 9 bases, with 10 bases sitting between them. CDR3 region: CASSAGPFSPLHF. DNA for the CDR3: TGTGCCAGCAGCGCAGGCCCTTTTTCACCCCTCCACTTT. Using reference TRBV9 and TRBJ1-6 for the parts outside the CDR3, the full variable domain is DSGVTQTPKHLITATGQRVTLRCSPRSGDLSVYWYQQSLDQGLQFLIQYYNGEERAKGNILERFSAQQFPDLHSELNLSSLELGDSALYFCASSAGPFSPLHFGNGTRLTVT.

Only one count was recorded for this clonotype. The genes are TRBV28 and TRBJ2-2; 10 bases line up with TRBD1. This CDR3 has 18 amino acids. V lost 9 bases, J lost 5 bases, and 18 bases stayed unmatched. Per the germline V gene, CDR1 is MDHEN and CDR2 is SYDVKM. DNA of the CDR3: TGTGCCAGGGGCCCCGGCAAGGACAGGGGGTCATGGACCGGGGAGCTGTTTTTT. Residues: CARGPGKDRGSWTGELFF.

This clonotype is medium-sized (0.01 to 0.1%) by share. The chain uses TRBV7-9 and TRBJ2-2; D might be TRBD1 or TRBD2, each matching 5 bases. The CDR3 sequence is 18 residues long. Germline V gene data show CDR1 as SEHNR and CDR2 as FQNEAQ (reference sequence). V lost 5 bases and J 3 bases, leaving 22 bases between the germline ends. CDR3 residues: CASSLTRFGDRHTGELFF. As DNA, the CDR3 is TGTGCCAGCAGCCTAACCCGGTTCGGGGACCGACACACCGGGGAGCTGTTTTTT.

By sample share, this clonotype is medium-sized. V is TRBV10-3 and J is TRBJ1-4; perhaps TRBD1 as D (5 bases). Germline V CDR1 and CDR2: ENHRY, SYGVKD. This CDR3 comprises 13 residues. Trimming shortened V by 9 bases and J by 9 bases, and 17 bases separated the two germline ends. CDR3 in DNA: TGTGCCATTGGACTGGGGGTTGGAAAAAAACTGTTTTTT. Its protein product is CAIGLGVGKKLFF.

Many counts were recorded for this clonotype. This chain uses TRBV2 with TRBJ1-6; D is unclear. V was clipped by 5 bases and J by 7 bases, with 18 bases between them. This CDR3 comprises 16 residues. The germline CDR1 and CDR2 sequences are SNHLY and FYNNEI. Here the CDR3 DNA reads TGTGCCAGCAGTCGAATTGTCGGAAGGCTGAATTCACCCCTCCACTTT. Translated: CASSRIVGRLNSPLHF.